This T cell receptor (beta chain) was documented in a study of cytotoxic CD8 clonotypes in ibrutinib-treated CLL. Looked up from germline, CDR1 is MNHNS and CDR2 is SASEGT. V was pared by 6 bases and J by 7 bases, with 6 bases of the junction left unmatched. The CDR3 consists of 14 residues. TCRdb keeps only in-frame clones here, not all; method: immunoSEQ multiplex PCR. This table holds around 41,000 clones, roughly 70% found once. This sequence joins TRBV6-1 and TRBJ2-2; TRBD1 matches at 9 bases. The source is a human donor with chronic lymphocytic leukemia. The material sequenced was PBMCs, taken at disease progression, from a patient treated with ibrutinib. CDR3 bases: TGTGCCAGCAGGCCCGGGACAGGGCTCGGGGAGCTGTTTTTT. Translated, it gives CASRPGTGLGELFF.